These T cell receptor beta chains were read from a single sample in a study of shared clonotypes between healthy human individuals. TCRdb's copy holds only in-frame clones and misses some; the assay was immunoSEQ multiplex PCR. The sample consists of 2.3 million or so clones, 85% to 95% of them appearing once. Sequenced sample: naive CD4+ T cells from PBMCs. The source of these receptors is a young man in good health. Some clones in this sample may be carry-over from other donors' samples. CDR3s include the opening cysteine and the closing phenylalanine or tryptophan. The D gene is left open where the match is weak. Part of the rows lack a size; the others show once, few, many or a class for expanded clones.

>TRBJ2-3|TRBV4-1|once|-
TGCGCCAGCAGCCAAGTGTTGAGCGGAACCACAGATACGCAGTATTTT
CASSQVLSGTTDTQYF
>TRBJ1-1|TRBV9|-|-
TGTGCCAGCAGCGTAGGTCCGGGGAGCACTGAAGCTTTCTTT
CASSVGPGSTEAFF
>TRBJ1-1|TRBV4-1|-|-
TGCGCCAGCAGCCAAACGCAGACGAGCACTGAAGCTTTCTTT
CASSQTQTSTEAFF
>TRBJ2-1|TRBV5-3|-|TRBD2
TGTGCCAGAAGCCCAGCTTCGGGGGGGAAGTCCAATGAGCAGTTCTTC
CARSPASGGKSNEQFF
>TRBJ1-1|TRBV27|few|-
TGTGCCAGCAGTCCCCTGGGGCAGCCGGCTTTCTTT
CASSPLGQPAFF
>TRBJ2-1|TRBV7-2|-|TRBD2
TGTGCCAGCAGCTTGGGACTAGCGTTTGGAATGGGTGAGCAGTTCTTC
CASSLGLAFGMGEQFF
>TRBJ2-3|TRBV5-1|-|-
TGCGCCAGCAGCTTAGACCCCACGGATACGCAGTATTTT
CASSLDPTDTQYF
>TRBJ2-2|TRBV5-1|-|-
TGCGCCAGCAGGATAAACACCGGGGAGCTGTTTTTT
CASRINTGELFF
>TRBJ1-2|TRBV29-1|-|-
TGCAGCGTTGAAGGGGGATTTCCTTATGGCTACACCTTC
CSVEGGFPYGYTF
>TRBJ2-7|TRBV6-5|-|TRBD2
TGTGCCAGCAGGACTAGCGGAGGAGGTAGCGAGCAGTACTTC
CASRTSGGGSEQYF
>TRBJ1-4|TRBV7-6|-|-
TGTGCCAGCAGCTTATTAATGGGGAATGAAAAACTGTTTTTT
CASSLLMGNEKLFF
>TRBJ2-7|TRBV27|-|-
TGTGCCAGCAGTTCCCGGGACGGATCTTACGAGCAGTACTTC
CASSSRDGSYEQYF
>TRBJ2-5|TRBV6-1|-|TRBD2
TGTGCCAGCAGTGAAGTAGGGCTAGCGGGCGGCCAAGAGACCCAGTACTTC
CASSEVGLAGGQETQYF
>TRBJ1-5|TRBV27|-|TRBD1
TGTGCCAGCAGCTTTGGACAGGGACGGAATCAGCCCCAGCATTTT
CASSFGQGRNQPQHF
>TRBJ1-3|TRBV12-5|-|-
TGTGCTAGTGGCTCCTTTCCCATGACCGGGACAACTGGAAACACCATATATTTT
CASGSFPMTGTTGNTIYF
>TRBJ2-5|TRBV6-1|-|-
TGTGCCAGCGGGAGGTGGGGGGCAGCCCAAGAGACCCAGTACTTC
CASGRWGAAQETQYF
>TRBJ1-1|TRBV6-5|-|TRBD1
TGTGCCAGCAGTTACTCCGGGACAGAGGCCCTGAGGGCTTTCTTT
CASSYSGTEALRAFF
>TRBJ1-2|TRBV19|once|-
TGTGCCAGTAGTATAGGTACCGGGGTTCATGGCTACACCTTC
CASSIGTGVHGYTF
>TRBJ1-6|TRBV5-4|-|TRBD1
TGTGCCAGCAGAGGGGACAGGTCGGTTTCACCCCTCCACTTT
CASRGDRSVSPLHF
>TRBJ1-1|TRBV5-1|-|-
TGCGCCAGCAGCTTGACCGGGGGTGTCACTGAAGCTTTCTTT
CASSLTGGVTEAFF
>TRBJ2-1|TRBV5-1|-|TRBD2
TGCGCCAGCAGCCCAGTCGGGGCGGGAGCGTACAATGAGCAGTTCTTC
CASSPVGAGAYNEQFF
>TRBJ1-5|TRBV7-3|-|-
TGTGCCAGCAGCCCAAAGGGGGGTCAGCCCCAGCATTTT
CASSPKGGQPQHF
>TRBJ1-5|TRBV10-3|-|TRBD1
TGTGCCATCAGCCCGGGACAGGGGGTACATCAGCCCCAGCATTTT
CAISPGQGVHQPQHF
>TRBJ1-1|TRBV5-1|-|-
TGCGCCAGCAGCCCCTGGGCTGGGAACACTGAAGCTTTCTTT
CASSPWAGNTEAFF
>TRBJ1-1|TRBV27|-|-
TGTGCCAGCAGTTTGGGCCCCGGAGGGACTGAAGCTTTCTTT
CASSLGPGGTEAFF
>TRBJ2-3|TRBV4-1|-|-
TGCGCCAGCAGCCAAGAGTACAGCACAGATACGCAGTATTTT
CASSQEYSTDTQYF
>TRBJ2-3|TRBV5-1|-|TRBD2
TGCGCCAGCAGCTCCTTAGCGGGCCTTTACACAGATACGCAGTATTTT
CASSSLAGLYTDTQYF
>TRBJ2-1|TRBV2|once|-
TGTGCCAGCAGTGTACAGGTAACCTCCTACAATGAGCAGTTCTTC
CASSVQVTSYNEQFF
>TRBJ2-1|TRBV28|-|TRBD2
TGTGCCAGCAGTTTGTCCTTGGGGGGGAACAATGAGCAGTTCTTC
CASSLSLGGNNEQFF
>TRBJ2-1|TRBV27|-|TRBD2
TGTGCCAGCAGTTGGGGACTAGCGGGACGGGAGCAGTTCTTC
CASSWGLAGREQFF
>TRBJ1-4|TRBV4-1|-|TRBD1
TGCGCCAGCAGCCGCGGGACAGTCCCAACTCCTTTTAATGAAAAACTGTTTTTT
CASSRGTVPTPFNEKLFF
>TRBJ2-7|TRBV28|-|TRBD2
TGTGCCAGCAGTTCACCGGGGGGAGCGGGAGTCCCCTACGAGCAGTACTTC
CASSSPGGAGVPYEQYF
>TRBJ2-1|TRBV15|-|-
TGTGCCACCAGCAGAGGGCAGGGAGATGAGCAGTTCTTC
CATSRGQGDEQFF
>TRBJ1-5|TRBV2|-|-
TGTGCCAGCAGTGAAATGGGTAACAATCAGCCCCAGCATTTT
CASSEMGNNQPQHF
>TRBJ2-1|TRBV11-3|-|TRBD1
TGTGCCAGCAGCCAGAGGACAGGGAGCTACAATGAGCAGTTCTTC
CASSQRTGSYNEQFF
>TRBJ1-2|TRBV5-1|-|TRBD1
TGCGCCAGCAGCTTGGTTAGGGGGCCCGGGGGCTACACCTTC
CASSLVRGPGGYTF
>TRBJ2-7|TRBV28|-|-
TGTGCCAGCAGTTTACGGGGATTCGGAACCTACGAGCAGTACTTC
CASSLRGFGTYEQYF
>TRBJ1-1|TRBV5-1|-|TRBD1
TGCGCCAGCAGCTGGACAGGGGGTGGGAACACTGAAGCTTTCTTT
CASSWTGGGNTEAFF
>TRBJ2-4|TRBV4-2|-|-
TGTGCCAGCAGCCAAGTTGCCGGGGCGGACATTCAGTACTTC
CASSQVAGADIQYF
>TRBJ2-7|TRBV6-5|-|-
TGTGCCAGCAGTTACCGGGACGGAAGGACTTACGAGCAGTACTTC
CASSYRDGRTYEQYF
>TRBJ2-1|TRBV7-3|-|TRBD1
TGTGCCAGCAGTCGGACAGGGCAAAATGAGCAGTTCTTC
CASSRTGQNEQFF
>TRBJ1-2|TRBV5-1|-|-
TGCGCCAGCAGCTTGGTCCCCGGGACCAACTATGGCTACACCTTC
CASSLVPGTNYGYTF
>TRBJ2-7|TRBV18|-|-
TGTGCCAGCTCTTTTTTTCCTGGGGGCTCCTCCTACGAGCAGTACTTC
CASSFFPGGSSYEQYF
>TRBJ2-1|TRBV18|-|TRBD1
TGTGCCAGCTCACCAAATGGACAGGGTTTAGCTAATGAGCAGTTCTTC
CASSPNGQGLANEQFF
>TRBJ2-1|TRBV15|-|TRBD1
TGTGCCACCAGCAGAGGACAGGGGGTGGTTGAGCAGTTCTTC
CATSRGQGVVEQFF
>TRBJ2-1|TRBV5-1|once|TRBD2
TGCGCCAGCAGGGCTAGCGGGGCCTACAATGAGCAGTTCTTC
CASRASGAYNEQFF
>TRBJ1-5|TRBV4-3|-|-
TGCGCCAGCAGCCAAGGGGCGGCAGGGCGCAATCAGCCCCAGCATTTT
CASSQGAAGRNQPQHF
>TRBJ1-1|TRBV28|few|-
TGTGCCAGCCGGGGCCCGCGGGACACTGAAGCTTTCTTT
CASRGPRDTEAFF
>TRBJ2-1|TRBV7-3|-|-
TGTGCCAGCAGCGGGACTCGGCACAATGAGCAGTTCTTC
CASSGTRHNEQFF
>TRBJ1-2|TRBV6-1|-|-
TGTGCCAGCAGTGAGGTCATGGCCGGCTACACCTTC
CASSEVMAGYTF